The entry below describes one T cell receptor beta chain. Its antigen is currently unknown. In each PCR, synthetic TCR analog templates were spiked in. Libraries were prepared by immunoSEQ multiplex PCR; TCRdb keeps only in-frame clonotypes and omits some of them. The repertoire holds tens of thousands of clones, nearly 85% seen once, with about 6% in the top ten. The data derive from a study of PD-L1 blockade in urothelial cancer. Study summary: Patients started atezolizumab at some point between 2012 and 2014, 1,200 mg intravenously every 3 weeks. Blood samples had a median of around 150,000 T cells.

The study, taken as a whole, reports: Better survival was forecast by a pretreatment blood TCR clonality below the median.

The receptor was isolated from a man aged 35-49 years with urothelial cancer. This sample comprised PBMCs, obtained around atezolizumab (anti-PD-L1) treatment.

CDR3 in amino acids: CASSLSAGGIQYF. CDR3 sequence (DNA): TGTGCCAGCAGCTTGTCCGCGGGTGGCATTCAGTACTTC. The V and J genes are TRBV7-2 and TRBJ2-4, with TRBD2 as a possible D gene (5 bases). This CDR3 spans 13 amino acids. With 3 bases removed from V and 9 bases from J, the gap between germline ends came to 12 bases. The germline gives CDR1 SGHTA, CDR2 FQGNSA.